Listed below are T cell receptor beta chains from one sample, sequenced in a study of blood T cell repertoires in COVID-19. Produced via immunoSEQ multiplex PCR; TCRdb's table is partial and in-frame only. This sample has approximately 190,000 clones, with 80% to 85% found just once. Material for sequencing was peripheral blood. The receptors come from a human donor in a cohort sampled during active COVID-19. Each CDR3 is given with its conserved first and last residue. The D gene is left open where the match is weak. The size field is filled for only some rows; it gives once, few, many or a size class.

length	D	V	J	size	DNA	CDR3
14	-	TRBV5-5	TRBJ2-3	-	TGTGCCAGCAGCTTGGCCCTCAGCACAGATACGCAGTATTTT	CASSLALSTDTQYF
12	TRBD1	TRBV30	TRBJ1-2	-	TGTGCCCGGGGGGACAGGGTACGAGGCTACACCTTC	CARGDRVRGYTF
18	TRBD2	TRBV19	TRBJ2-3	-	TGTGCCAGTAGTATTTTGGGAAGCGGGGGGCCTAGCACAGATACGCAGTATTTT	CASSILGSGGPSTDTQYF
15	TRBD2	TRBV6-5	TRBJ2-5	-	TGTGCCAGCACTCGGGGACTAGCGGGAGAGGAGACCCAGTACTTC	CASTRGLAGEETQYF
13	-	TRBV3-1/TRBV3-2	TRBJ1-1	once	TGTGCCAGCAGCCGCGGGTTGAACACTGAAGCTTTCTTT	CASSRGLNTEAFF
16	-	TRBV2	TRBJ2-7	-	TGTGCCAGCAGTGAACATACGTGGACTACTATCTACGAGCAGTACTTC	CASSEHTWTTIYEQYF
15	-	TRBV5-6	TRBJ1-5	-	TGTGCCAGCAGCTTGAAGGGCAGGGTACATCAGCCCCAGCATTTT	CASSLKGRVHQPQHF
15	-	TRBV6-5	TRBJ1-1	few	TGTGCCAGCAGTCCGGATATAGCCCCGAACACTGAAGCTTTCTTT	CASSPDIAPNTEAFF
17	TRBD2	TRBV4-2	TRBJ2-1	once	TGTGCCAGCAGCCAAGATTTAGCGGGGGCCTCCTACAATGAGCAGTTCTTC	CASSQDLAGASYNEQFF
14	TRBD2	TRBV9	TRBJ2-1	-	TGTGCCAGCAGCGCCCCGGGACTAGTAGGTGAGCAGTTCTTC	CASSAPGLVGEQFF
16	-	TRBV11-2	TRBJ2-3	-	TGTGCCAGCAGCAGGGGGAGAGCGGGGACGGCAGATACGCAGTATTTT	CASSRGRAGTADTQYF
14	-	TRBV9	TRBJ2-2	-	TGTGCCAGTGGACACCTCCTAGGGACCGGGGAGCTGTTTTTT	CASGHLLGTGELFF
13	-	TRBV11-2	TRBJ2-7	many	TGTGCCAGCAGCTTCACACACTCCTACGAGCAGTACTTC	CASSFTHSYEQYF
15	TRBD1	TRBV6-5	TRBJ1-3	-	TGTGCCGGGGGGACAGGGGATACGGCTGGAAACACCATATATTTT	CAGGTGDTAGNTIYF
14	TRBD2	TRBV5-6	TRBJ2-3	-	TGTGCCAGCAACTTAGCGGGGGGCACAGATACGCAGTATTTT	CASNLAGGTDTQYF
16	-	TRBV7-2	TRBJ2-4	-	TGTGCCAGCGGACAATTTGGCAACTTAGCCAAAAACATTCAGTACTTC	CASGQFGNLAKNIQYF
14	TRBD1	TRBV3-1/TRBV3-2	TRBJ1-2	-	TGTGCCAGCAGCCAGGCAGGGGGAGACTATGGCTACACCTTC	CASSQAGGDYGYTF
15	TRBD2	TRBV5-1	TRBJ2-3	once	TGCGCCAGCAGCGTGCGGGGGGTGCCCACAGATACGCAGTATTTT	CASSVRGVPTDTQYF
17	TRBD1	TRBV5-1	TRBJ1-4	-	TGCGCCAGCAGCTTGGCTTTATACCGGGACAGTGGCGAAAAACTGTTTTTT	CASSLALYRDSGEKLFF
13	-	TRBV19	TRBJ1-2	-	TGTGCTTCACAGATGGGGGGGAACTATGGCTACACCTTC	CASQMGGNYGYTF
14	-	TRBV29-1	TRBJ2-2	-	TGCAGCGTTGATGGCGGAGGAAACACCGGGGAGCTGTTTTTT	CSVDGGGNTGELFF
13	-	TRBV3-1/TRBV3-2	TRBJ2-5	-	TGTGCCAGCAGCGACAGCACCCAAGAGACCCAGTACTTC	CASSDSTQETQYF
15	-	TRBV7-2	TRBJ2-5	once	TGTGCCAGCAGCTTGGGGGCACCCTGGCAAGAGACCCAGTACTTC	CASSLGAPWQETQYF
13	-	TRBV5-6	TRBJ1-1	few	TGTGCCAGCAGTTACGGAGGCCGGGCTGAAGCTTTCTTT	CASSYGGRAEAFF
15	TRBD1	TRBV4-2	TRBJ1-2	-	TGTGCCAGCAGCCACGGGGGACAGGGGGCGGGAGGCTACACCTTC	CASSHGGQGAGGYTF
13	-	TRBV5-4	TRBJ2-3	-	TGTGCCAGCAGACCGACAGCGACAGATACGCAGTATTTT	CASRPTATDTQYF
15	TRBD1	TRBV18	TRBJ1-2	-	TGTGCCAGCTCACCCCAGACAGGGCACAACTATGGCTACACCTTC	CASSPQTGHNYGYTF
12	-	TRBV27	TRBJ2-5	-	TGTGCCAGCAGTTTCGTTCAAGAGACCCAGTACTTC	CASSFVQETQYF
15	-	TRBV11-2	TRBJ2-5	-	TGTGCCAGCAGCTTATCCCAGGGGTACCAAGAGACCCAGTACTTC	CASSLSQGYQETQYF
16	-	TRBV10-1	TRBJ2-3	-	TGCGCCAGCAGTGAGTCGGGAAGGGTAAGAGCGGCTACGCAGTATTTT	CASSESGRVRAATQYF
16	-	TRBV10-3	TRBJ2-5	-	TGTGCCATCAGTGAGTCAACAGGATCGGAGCAAGAGACCCAGTACTTC	CAISESTGSEQETQYF
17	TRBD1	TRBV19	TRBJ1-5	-	TGTGCCAGTAGGGGGACAGGGAGTTCCCTTAGCAATCAGCCCCAGCATTTT	CASRGTGSSLSNQPQHF
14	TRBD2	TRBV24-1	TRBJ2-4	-	TGTGCCACCAGCGATGTCGGGGGGGCAAACATTCAGTACTTC	CATSDVGGANIQYF
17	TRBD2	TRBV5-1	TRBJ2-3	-	TGCGCCAGCAGCCTTCTGGGGCGGGGGGGCTTGGCAGATACGCAGTATTTT	CASSLLGRGGLADTQYF
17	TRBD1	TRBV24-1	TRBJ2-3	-	TGTGCCACCAGTGATCGTACTAGGGACAGCGCGGCAGATACGCAGTATTTT	CATSDRTRDSAADTQYF
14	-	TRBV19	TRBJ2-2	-	TGTGCCAGTAGTACGAACAGTTACACCGGGGAGCTGTTTTTT	CASSTNSYTGELFF